This TCR beta chain was identified in a study of cytomegalovirus exposure and HLA in healthy donors. This clone was detected once. Its matching antigen is unknown. The PCR employed 60 Vbeta primers together with 13 Jbeta primers. TCRdb's copy holds only in-frame clones and misses some; the assay was immunoSEQ multiplex PCR. Of around 140,000 clones detected, about four fifths appear once; the ten largest clones hold roughly 5.6%. Study-wide points: Later examination showed HLA-associated TCR beta chains had greater clonal expansion than equally common others. In an earlier analysis, productive rearrangement rates for most beta V segments clustered near 87% or 30%.

Per germline, CDR1 SGHAT and CDR2 FQNNGV. This CDR3 contains 15 residues. The V gene end was trimmed by 5 bases and the J gene end by 3 bases; junction bases not matched to a gene: 6. The clonotype comes from a woman aged 40 to 55 in good health and CMV-seropositive. J is TRBJ2-2 and V is TRBV11-2; TRBD2 aligns across 7 bases. Sequences were obtained from PBMCs. The CDR3 here is CASSPRLAYTGELFF. The CDR3 DNA reads as TGTGCCAGCAGCCCCCGACTAGCTTACACCGGGGAGCTGTTTTTT.